This T cell receptor (beta chain) was identified in a study of cytomegalovirus exposure and HLA in healthy donors. Points from the study as a whole: It was assumed in the presence/absence analyses that sequencing depth was roughly uniform across donors. TCR beta V- and J-gene trimming, according to a later analysis, was linked to a missense DCLRE1C variant. Later work found most CMV-associated TCR beta chains apparently HLA-restricted.

In the case of this clone: Its antigen is still unknown.

From germline, CDR1 is GTSNPN and CDR2 SVGIG (reference sequence). This CDR3 has 13 amino acids. Trimming pared 2 bases from V and 7 bases from J, leaving 14 bases between. 60 Vbeta and 13 Jbeta primers were used in PCR. Libraries were prepared by immunoSEQ multiplex PCR; TCRdb keeps only in-frame clonotypes and omits some of them. The sample contains about 170,000 clones, approximately 79% of which appear only once. This clonotype was obtained from a male donor in good health and CMV-seronegative. The chain combines TRBV30 with TRBJ1-2; D gene uncertain. The sequencing input was PBMCs. The CDR3: CAWSLNHAGGYTF. The CDR3, as DNA: TGTGCCTGGAGTCTCAACCATGCCGGTGGCTACACCTTC.